This T cell receptor (beta chain) came from a study of molecular identifiers for immune sequencing clone quantification. The ends were cut back, 3 bases at V and 2 bases at J, with 5 bases in the middle. Per germline, CDR1 DFQATT and CDR2 SNEGSKA (reference sequence). The length of the CDR3 is 13 residues. TCRdb passed the PCR reads through MiXCR, listing each CDR3 protein once. The table records hundreds of thousands of distinct CDR3 sequences, around 25% of them present only once. This clonotype was recorded at least ten times. The specimen sequenced was naive CD8+ T cells from blood, with Jurkat cell RNA spiked in. As for subset: FACS-sorted CD8+CD4-CCR7+CD45RA+ naive T cells. The chain couples TRBV20-1 to TRBJ2-6; D unclear. The TCR originated in a human donor in good health. Some libraries in this study had Jurkat cell RNA spiked in. The CDR3 DNA reads TGCAGTGCTAGGGGGACTGGGGCCAACGTCCTGACTTTC. Residues: CSARGTGANVLTF.